A selection of T cell receptor beta chains follows, all from one sample in a study of shared T cell receptors in the human thymus. The repertoire was sequenced with immunoSEQ multiplex PCR; TCRdb's copy has only in-frame clones and lacks some. The repertoire holds some 660,000 clones, with around 87% as singletons. The same specimen was also included in a second study, on human thymus T cells.

Sequencing was performed on thymocytes. These TCRs come from a boy in the first two years of life with a congenital heart defect. Each CDR3 is given with its conserved first and last residue. D genes are given only for firm matches. Rows may omit the clone size; those that give it use once, few, many or a size class.

clone_size j_call cdr3_length v_call d_call cdr3_aa cdr3_nt
. TRBJ2-3 16 TRBV5-6 . CASSPGGISSTDTQYF TGTGCCAGCAGCCCTGGCGGGATATCTAGCACAGATACGCAGTATTTT
few TRBJ1-3 16 TRBV30 . CAWSPTERIPTYTIYF TGTGCCTGGAGTCCCACCGAGCGAATCCCCACGTACACCATATATTTT
. TRBJ1-1 15 TRBV6-5 TRBD1 CASSYSRDRGNEAFF TGTGCCAGCAGTTACTCCCGGGACAGGGGAAACGAAGCTTTCTTT
. TRBJ1-4 14 TRBV5-6 . CASSGAATNEKLFF TGTGCCAGCAGCGGAGCAGCGACTAATGAAAAACTGTTTTTT
. TRBJ1-4 15 TRBV7-6 TRBD1 CASSPATGGSEKLFF TGTGCCAGCAGCCCTGCTACAGGGGGATCTGAAAAACTGTTTTTT
. TRBJ2-5 13 TRBV6-5 TRBD2 CASSGGAEETQYF TGTGCCAGCAGCGGGGGGGCCGAGGAGACCCAGTACTTC
. TRBJ1-5 13 TRBV18 TRBD1 CASSQTGVQPQHF TGTGCCAGCTCACAAACAGGGGTCCAGCCCCAGCATTTT
. TRBJ2-3 15 TRBV9 TRBD1 CASSARQGDTDTQYF TGTGCCAGCAGCGCCCGACAGGGGGACACAGATACGCAGTATTTT
. TRBJ2-7 14 TRBV19 . CASSIGALGYEQYF TGTGCCAGTAGTATAGGGGCATTAGGATACGAGCAGTACTTC
once TRBJ1-5 16 TRBV19 . CASSRPEGKDNQPQHF TGTGCCAGTAGTCGCCCCGAGGGAAAGGACAATCAGCCCCAGCATTTT
. TRBJ1-1 12 TRBV29-1 TRBD1 CSGTGGNTEAFF TGCAGCGGGACAGGGGGTAATACTGAAGCTTTCTTT
. TRBJ1-1 15 TRBV13 TRBD1 CASSSAGRGTTEAFF TGTGCCAGCAGCTCCGCCGGCAGGGGGACCACTGAAGCTTTCTTT
. TRBJ2-4 16 TRBV28 . CASSSRQILAKNIQYF TGTGCCAGCAGTTCTAGACAGATCCTAGCCAAAAACATTCAGTACTTC
. TRBJ2-7 18 TRBV19 . CASSISDWGSSRSYEQYF TGTGCCAGTAGTATATCCGACTGGGGCTCATCCCGCTCCTACGAGCAGTACTTC
. TRBJ2-7 13 TRBV5-6 . CASSLYQSYEQYF TGTGCCAGCAGCTTGTATCAGTCCTACGAGCAGTACTTC
once TRBJ2-7 14 TRBV7-2 . CASSYRPSVSEQYF TGTGCCAGCAGTTACAGGCCTAGCGTTAGCGAGCAGTACTTC
. TRBJ2-3 13 TRBV5-1 . CASCQKSTDTQYF TGCGCCAGCTGCCAGAAAAGCACAGATACGCAGTATTTT
once TRBJ1-5 12 TRBV29-1 . CSVVTAGQPQHF TGCAGCGTTGTAACAGCCGGCCAGCCCCAGCATTTT
. TRBJ1-3 16 TRBV2 . CATQRCLLRDRNTIYF TGTGCCACCCAGAGGTGCCTCCTTCGAGACCGAAACACCATATATTTT
. TRBJ2-1 16 TRBV4-1 . CASRSDEKEDYNEQFF TGCGCCAGCAGGTCTGACGAGAAAGAGGACTACAATGAGCAGTTCTTC
. TRBJ1-1 13 TRBV28 . CASSRTGHRQTGF TGTGCCAGCAGCCGAACGGGACACAGGCAGACGGGCTTT
. TRBJ2-7 16 TRBV5-8 TRBD2 CASSWEGLAGGHEQYF TGTGCCAGCAGCTGGGAAGGACTAGCGGGAGGCCACGAGCAGTACTTC
. TRBJ2-3 13 TRBV6-9 . CASTLTRQFTQYF TGTGCCAGCACTTTAACCCGACAGTTTACGCAGTATTTT
. TRBJ1-2 12 TRBV19 . CASNQGSYGYTF TGTGCCAGTAATCAGGGGAGCTATGGCTACACCTTC
. TRBJ2-7 15 TRBV15 TRBD2 CATSRGAGADYEQYF TGTGCCACCAGCAGAGGTGCGGGAGCGGACTACGAGCAGTACTTC
. TRBJ2-1 16 TRBV29-1 TRBD2 CSVEGLTGLVGNEQFF TGCAGCGTTGAAGGACTTACGGGACTAGTGGGGAATGAGCAGTTCTTC
few TRBJ1-4 15 TRBV7-3 . CASSPPGHLNEKLFF TGTGCCAGCAGCCCTCCGGGACACCTTAATGAAAAACTGTTTTTT
. TRBJ2-5 19 TRBV7-8 TRBD1 CASSLELSGRGTGVETQYF TGTGCCAGCAGCTTAGAATTGAGTGGGAGAGGGACAGGGGTGGAGACCCAGTACTTC
. TRBJ1-2 13 TRBV5-1 . CASGPGENYGYTF TGCGCCAGCGGTCCAGGGGAGAACTATGGCTACACCTTC
. TRBJ1-3 15 TRBV7-9 . CASSSPRGSGNTIYF TGTGCCAGCAGCTCACCCAGGGGTTCTGGAAACACCATATATTTT
. TRBJ2-7 13 TRBV4-1 . CASSQERGHEQYF TGCGCCAGCAGCCAAGAAAGGGGCCACGAGCAGTACTTC
. TRBJ2-7 15 TRBV18 . CASSPPDSLSYEQYF TGTGCCAGCTCACCACCCGACAGCCTTTCCTACGAGCAGTACTTC
. TRBJ1-5 11 TRBV19 . CARDPGTWVHF TGTGCCAGAGATCCCGGGACATGGGTACATTTT
. TRBJ1-4 16 TRBV6-5 . CASSYRQPPAGEKLFF TGTGCCAGCAGTTACCGACAGCCACCCGCGGGGGAAAAACTGTTTTTT
. TRBJ2-7 16 TRBV28 . CASSPRGGAPSYEQYF TGTGCCAGCAGCCCCCGAGGGGGGGCGCCTTCCTACGAGCAGTACTTC
. TRBJ2-7 15 TRBV6-5 TRBD2 CASSYRRGTEYEQYF TGTGCCAGCAGTTACCGGCGGGGGACGGAGTACGAGCAGTACTTC
once TRBJ2-3 21 TRBV27 TRBD2 CASSLLGSATSGLTSTDTQYF TGTGCCAGCAGTTTATTGGGTTCCGCGACTAGCGGGTTAACTAGCACAGATACGCAGTATTTT
. TRBJ2-1 15 TRBV5-1 TRBD2 CASSSTSGIYNEQFF TGCGCCAGCAGCTCCACTAGCGGGATCTACAATGAGCAGTTCTTC
. TRBJ2-7 15 TRBV6-5 . CASSGTARGTYEQYF TGTGCCAGCAGCGGGACGGCCCGGGGGACCTACGAGCAGTACTTC
few TRBJ2-1 15 TRBV5-4 TRBD1 CASGLTGGFLDEQFF TGTGCCAGCGGGCTGACAGGGGGGTTTCTAGATGAGCAGTTCTTC
. TRBJ1-5 16 TRBV19 TRBD1 CASSNLRTGEGQPQHF TGTGCCAGTAGTAATCTCCGGACAGGGGAGGGTCAGCCCCAGCATTTT
once TRBJ2-5 18 TRBV28 . CASSLFGIADYASETQYF TGTGCCAGCAGTTTATTTGGAATAGCCGATTATGCTTCGGAGACCCAGTACTTC
. TRBJ2-1 15 TRBV5-5 . CASSLRASSYNEQFF TGTGCCAGCAGCTTACGCGCTAGCTCCTACAATGAGCAGTTCTTC
once TRBJ2-7 15 TRBV27 . CASSLGGGAVWEQYF TGTGCCAGCAGTTTAGGGGGGGGCGCGGTCTGGGAGCAGTACTTC
. TRBJ1-5 16 TRBV6-6 . CASSSSLRTAAQPQHF TGTGCCAGCAGTTCCAGCCTACGGACTGCGGCTCAGCCCCAGCATTTT
once TRBJ2-5 14 TRBV5-1 TRBD2 CASSLSGDQETQYF TGCGCCAGCAGCTTGAGCGGGGACCAAGAGACCCAGTACTTC
. TRBJ2-7 13 TRBV27 . CASRAGDSHEQYF TGTGCCAGCCGGGCCGGGGATTCCCACGAGCAGTACTTC
. TRBJ2-2 19 TRBV19 TRBD2 CASSLHPRRAGENTGELFF TGTGCCAGTAGTCTGCACCCCAGGAGAGCGGGGGAGAACACCGGGGAGCTGTTTTTT
. TRBJ2-7 15 TRBV4-2 TRBD2 CASSRHSGETYEQYF TGTGCCAGCAGCCGCCATAGCGGGGAGACCTACGAGCAGTACTTC
. TRBJ2-4 14 TRBV11-2 . CASSLKQGFDIQYF TGTGCCAGCAGCTTAAAACAGGGATTCGACATTCAGTACTTC
. TRBJ2-5 16 TRBV4-1 . CASSQGGGGREETQYF TGCGCCAGCAGCCAGGGCGGGGGCGGGAGAGAAGAGACCCAGTACTTC
. TRBJ1-5 17 TRBV6-1 TRBD1 CASSGRQGDNSNQPQHF TGTGCCAGCAGTGGGAGACAGGGTGATAATAGCAATCAGCCCCAGCATTTT
. TRBJ2-1 16 TRBV7-9 TRBD2 CASSTRTSGKHNEQFF TGTGCCAGCAGCACCCGGACTAGCGGGAAACACAATGAGCAGTTCTTC
. TRBJ2-3 16 TRBV5-1 TRBD1 CASSDRDRENPDTQYF TGCGCCAGCAGCGATCGGGACAGGGAGAACCCAGATACGCAGTATTTT
. TRBJ2-7 18 TRBV5-6 TRBD1 CASSLPGQGATISYEQYF TGTGCCAGCAGCTTGCCAGGACAGGGGGCCACAATTTCCTACGAGCAGTACTTC
. TRBJ1-5 15 TRBV4-2 . CASSQVGDSNQPQHF TGTGCCAGCAGCCAAGTAGGGGATAGCAATCAGCCCCAGCATTTT
. TRBJ2-1 15 TRBV6-1 . CASSEGLGGLHEQFF TGTGCCAGCAGTGAAGGACTAGGGGGCCTCCATGAGCAGTTCTTC